This TCR beta chain was obtained from a study of T cell clonotyping in hematopoietic cell transplantation. On the study more broadly: Cytoreduction preceded collection of pretransplant recipient samples.

Noted time point: recipient sample about 28 days before transplant, after cytoreduction. About this clone itself: Its target is not known.

TCRdb's table, derived via immunoSEQ multiplex PCR, lists solely in-frame clones and lacks some. Of about 41,000 clones listed, about 85% are singletons. Study-wide results and limits: Higher Inverse Simpson Index values in graft donor and pretransplant recipient predicted broader posttransplant TCR diversity.

Here the sequenced sample was peripheral blood mononuclear cells, taken before stem cell transplant. The sequence was obtained from a man aged 55 to 70 with acute myeloid leukemia. Some clones in this sample may be carry-over from other donors' samples.

Here the CDR3 reads CASSFGGISYEQYF. The CDR3 coding sequence is TGTGCCAGCAGCTTTGGCGGGATATCCTACGAGCAGTACTTC. The chain links TRBV7-2 to TRBJ2-7; weak D call: TRBD2 (6 bases). V lost 3 bases to trimming and J lost 1 base, with 10 bases between them. This CDR3 region has 14 residues. Germline CDR1 is SGHTA and CDR2 is FQGNSA.